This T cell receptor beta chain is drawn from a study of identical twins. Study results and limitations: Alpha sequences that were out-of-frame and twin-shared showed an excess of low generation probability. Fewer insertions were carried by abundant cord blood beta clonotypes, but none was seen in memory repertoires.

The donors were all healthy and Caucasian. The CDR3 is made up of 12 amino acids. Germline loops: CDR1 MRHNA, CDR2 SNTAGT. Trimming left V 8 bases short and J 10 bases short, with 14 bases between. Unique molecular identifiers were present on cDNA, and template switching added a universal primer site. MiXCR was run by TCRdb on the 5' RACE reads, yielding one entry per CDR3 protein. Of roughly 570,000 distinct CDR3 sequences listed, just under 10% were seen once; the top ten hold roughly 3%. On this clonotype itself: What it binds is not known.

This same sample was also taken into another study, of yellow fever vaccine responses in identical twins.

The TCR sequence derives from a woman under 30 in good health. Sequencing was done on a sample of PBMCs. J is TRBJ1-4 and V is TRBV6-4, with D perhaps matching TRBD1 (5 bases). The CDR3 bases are TGTGCCAGCCCGACGGGGAGGGGAAAACTGTTTTTT. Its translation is CASPTGRGKLFF.